The 27 T cell receptor beta chains given below trace back to one sample, sequenced in a study of blood T cell repertoires in COVID-19. Here immunoSEQ multiplex PCR was the method, and the copy in TCRdb shows in-frame clones only, minus some. The sample carries approximately 220,000 clones, under 90% recorded once. Sequenced input: PBMCs or T cells enriched from blood (not recorded which). Source of these receptors: a middle-aged woman who had been exposed to COVID-19.

The chain is built from TRBV27 and TRBJ1-5; D is uncertain. Germline values: CDR1 MNHEY, CDR2 SMNVEV (reference sequence). This CDR3 spans 12 amino acids. Trimming pared 4 bases from V and 4 bases from J, leaving 5 bases between. The chain's CDR3 is CASSYINQPQHF. CDR3 sequence (DNA): TGTGCCAGCAGTTATATAAATCAGCCCCAGCATTTT.

With respect to this clone: This specimen includes other DNA sequences encoding the same CDR3. The CDR3 DNA reads TGTGCCAGCAGCTTAGTACGGGGGGACTATGGCTACACCTTC. This translates into CASSLVRGDYGYTF. The J gene is TRBJ1-2, the V gene TRBV7-2; the D gene is possibly TRBD1 (5 bases). The CDR3 has 14 residues. V lost 1 base and J 3 bases, leaving 9 bases between the germline ends. CDR1 SGHTA and CDR2 FQGNSA come from the germline V gene.

The chain recombines TRBV6-6 with TRBJ2-3; D gene uncertain. This CDR3 spans 14 amino acids. V was shortened by 6 bases and J by 10 bases, with 20 bases between the two germline ends. Germline CDR1 and CDR2: MNHNY and SVGAGI (reference sequence). In nucleotides, the CDR3 is TGTGCCAGCAGCGCCCCGGCTGCAGGCGATGCGCAGTATTTT. Translation: CASSAPAAGDAQYF.

The sample holds many counts of this clone. The gene calls are TRBV4-2 and TRBJ2-1, with D perhaps matching TRBD1 (7 bases). V dropped 0 bases and J dropped 8 bases, with 14 bases sitting between them. From germline, CDR1 is LGHNA and CDR2 YNFKEQ. The CDR3 spans 15 residues. CDR3 loop: CASSQDQGGFYEQFF. DNA of the CDR3: TGTGCCAGCAGCCAAGATCAGGGGGGTTTTTATGAGCAGTTCTTC.

V gene TRBV6-4 combines with J gene TRBJ1-2; the D is unclear. The CDR3 consists of 16 residues. Trimming pared 0 bases from V and 8 bases from J, leaving 19 bases between. Germline values: CDR1 MRHNA, CDR2 SNTAGT. The CDR3 here is CASSDSRRGSGIGYTF. The DNA for the CDR3 is TGTGCCAGCAGTGACTCCCGACGGGGATCGGGCATAGGCTACACCTTC.

A note on this clone: The sample holds other DNA sequences that translate to the same CDR3. The chain combines TRBV28 with TRBJ1-6; 11 bases align to TRBD1. CDR1 and CDR2 from the germline V gene are MDHEN and SYDVKM. J gave up 2 bases and V 6 bases, and 0 bases lay outside the gene matches. There are 15 residues in the CDR3. CDR3 in DNA: TGTGCCAGCAGGGGACAGGGGGCCTATAATTCACCCCTCCACTTT. This gives the protein CASRGQGAYNSPLHF. Full variable domain (rest looked up from reference TRBV28 and TRBJ1-6): DVKVTQSSRYLVKRTGEKVFLECVQDMDHENMFWYRQDPGLGLRLIYFSYDVKMKEKGDIPEGYSVSREKKERFSLILESASTNQTSMYLCASRGQGAYNSPLHFGNGTRLTVT.

The genes are TRBV14 and TRBJ1-2; TRBD1 matches 9 bases. From germline, CDR1 is SGHDN and CDR2 FVKESK. Trimming took 3 bases from V and 2 from J; bases not matched to a gene: 22. This CDR3 comprises 21 residues. The CDR3 DNA reads TGTGCCAGCAGCCATGCACTCCTAAGGACGGCGGGACAGGGAAGAAACTATGGCTACACCTTC. It codes for CASSHALLRTAGQGRNYGYTF.

The V gene is TRBV15, the J gene TRBJ2-3; D remains unclear. Between the trimmed V and J ends, which lost 0 bases and 5 bases, there was a span of 6 bases. The CDR3 runs 13 residues. Germline CDR1 and CDR2: LNHNV and YYDKDF (reference sequence). Here the CDR3 reads CATSREGRDTQYF. CDR3 DNA sequence: TGTGCCACCAGCAGAGAGGGCAGAGATACGCAGTATTTT.

The CDR3, as DNA: TGTGCCAGCAGCACAGGGCCAACGACAGTGATGAACACTGAAGCTTTCTTT. Protein product: CASSTGPTTVMNTEAFF. This chain uses TRBV9 with TRBJ1-1; a possible D gene is TRBD1 (6 bases). This CDR3 spans 17 amino acids. Trimming cost V 4 bases and J 0 bases, with 19 bases left between them. Germline CDR1 SGDLS, CDR2 YYNGEE.

This chain links TRBV12-3 or TRBV12-4 with TRBJ1-1; tentatively, D is TRBD1 (6 bases). This CDR3 spans 13 amino acids. V lost 6 bases and J 8 bases, leaving 16 bases between the germline ends. CDR3 bases: TGTGCCAGCAGACGAAACTCCGGGACAGAAGCTTTCTTT. Its translation is CASRRNSGTEAFF.

The chain has TRBV19 and TRBJ1-5, with 9 bases matching TRBD1. V gave up 4 bases and J gave up 6 bases; unmatched junction bases: 4. CDR1 and CDR2 from the germline V gene are LNHDA and SQIVND (reference sequence). CDR3 size: 14 residues. This CDR3 reads CASSRDRASQPQHF. Written as DNA, the CDR3 is TGTGCCAGTAGTAGGGACAGGGCAAGTCAGCCCCAGCATTTT.

The rearrangement links TRBV9 to TRBJ1-4; the match to TRBD1 covers 8 bases. The CDR3 is made up of 14 amino acids. The V segment lost 3 bases and the J segment 8 bases; nucleotides outside the gene matches: 6. Per germline, CDR1 SGDLS and CDR2 YYNGEE. CDR3 sequence reads: CASSGSGGREKLFF. The CDR3 DNA is TGTGCCAGCAGCGGCTCAGGGGGCCGGGAAAAACTGTTTTTT.

Worth noting for this clone: In the same sample, other DNA sequences code for this CDR3. This chain joins TRBV28 and TRBJ2-3; D not resolved. CDR3 length: 11 residues. CDR1 is MDHEN, CDR2 SYDVKM, per germline. The germline V and J ends were trimmed by 6 bases and 2 bases, with 3 bases remaining between them. The CDR3 loop is CASSLTDTQYF. CDR3 sequence (DNA): TGTGCCAGCAGCCTCACAGATACGCAGTATTTT.

This clone was detected only a few times. The rearrangement joins TRBV28 to TRBJ2-2; 9 nucleotides align to TRBD1. The CDR3 is 16 amino acids. Germline V gene sequence: CDR1 MDHEN, CDR2 SYDVKM. The ends lost 5 bases at V and 4 bases at J; junction bases unmatched: 8. The CDR3 sequence: CASSIDRGVATGELFF. CDR3 nucleotide sequence: TGTGCCAGCAGTATCGACAGGGGGGTCGCCACCGGGGAGCTGTTTTTT.

The chain is built from TRBV11-2 and TRBJ1-2; 10 nucleotides align to TRBD1. The V gene's germline CDR1 is SGHAT and CDR2 FQNNGV. The CDR3 sequence is 16 residues long. Trimming removed 0 bases from V and 8 bases from J; junction bases left unmatched: 9. CDR3 region: CASSLDWDRGLQGYTF. The DNA of the CDR3 is TGTGCCAGCAGCTTAGATTGGGACAGGGGATTACAAGGCTACACCTTC.

The gene calls are TRBV3-1 (or the pseudogene TRBV3-2) and TRBJ2-1; a weak D match, TRBD2 (6 bases). Germline loops: CDR1 LGHDT, CDR2 YNNKEL (reference sequence). V was cut by 0 bases and J by 1 base, with 16 bases left in between. CDR3 length equals 18 residues. CDR3 protein: CASSQDQLVGGSYNEQFF. The CDR3 region has the DNA TGTGCCAGCAGCCAAGATCAGCTCGTGGGGGGTTCCTACAATGAGCAGTTCTTC.

This clone was counted a single time. The V gene is TRBV19, the J gene TRBJ1-1; D ambiguous. The CDR3 has 16 residues. V was cut by 6 bases and J by 5 bases, with 22 bases left in between. The germline gives CDR1 LNHDA, CDR2 SQIVND (reference sequence). The CDR3 bases are TGTGCCAGTAGACGGTCGGAAGGTAAAACGGGGACTGAAGCTTTCTTT. Its protein product is CASRRSEGKTGTEAFF.

This chain joins TRBV20-1 and TRBJ2-7; 7 nucleotides agree with TRBD2. Germline V lookup: CDR1 DFQATT, CDR2 SNEGSKA (reference sequence). The CDR3 is made up of 14 amino acids. Losses at the gene ends were 3 bases for V and 7 bases for J; bases not matched to a gene: 12. The CDR3 DNA is TGCAGTGCTAGTGCCCCCGGGGGGATGGAAGAGCAGTACTTC. It specifies CSASAPGGMEEQYF.

The chain couples TRBV5-1 to TRBJ2-3, with D possibly being TRBD1 (6 bases). Trimming took 5 bases from V and 2 from J, leaving 12 bases between them. In germline, CDR1 is SGHRS, CDR2 YFSETQ. This CDR3 has 14 residues. The CDR3, as DNA: TGCGCCAGCAGTGTTGGACAGCCCACAGATACGCAGTATTTT. Translation gives CASSVGQPTDTQYF.

The CDR3 nucleotides read TGCGCCAGTTTGCCTGGCCCGGGACAGGCCTACGAGCAGTACTTC. Its protein is CASLPGPGQAYEQYF. This chain links TRBV10-1 with TRBJ2-7; 8 nucleotides align to TRBD1. CDR1 and CDR2 from the germline V gene are WNHNN and SYGVQD (reference sequence). The ends lost 9 bases at V and 2 bases at J; junction bases unmatched: 12. The CDR3 covers 15 residues.

The V and J genes are TRBV10-3 and TRBJ2-7; the match to TRBD1 covers 7 bases. The CDR3 runs 17 residues. Trimming removed 2 bases from V and 3 bases from J; junction bases left unmatched: 13. Per germline, CDR1 ENHRY and CDR2 SYGVKD. The CDR3, as DNA: TGTGCCATCAGTGAGATGAGGGGGCGATTCCACTACTACGAGCAGTACTTC. Its protein product is CAISEMRGRFHYYEQYF.

The V call is TRBV5-1, the J call TRBJ1-6; the D gene is possibly TRBD1 (5 bases). With 4 bases removed from V and 6 bases from J, the gap between germline ends came to 11 bases. The CDR3 runs 14 residues. CDR1 is SGHRS, CDR2 YFSETQ, per germline. The CDR3: CASSPDTPNSPLHF. CDR3 DNA: TGCGCCAGCAGCCCGGACACCCCTAATTCACCCCTCCACTTT.

The chain uses TRBV7-3 and TRBJ1-1; D is unclear. CDR1 is SGHTA and CDR2 is FQGTGA in the germline V gene. V lost 1 base, J lost 9 bases, and 12 bases lay in between. CDR3 length: 13 amino acids. For the CDR3, the DNA is TGTGCCAGCAGCTTAAGTGTCTCGAGTAAAGCTTTCTTT. Amino acid sequence: CASSLSVSSKAFF.

The rearrangement links TRBV18 to TRBJ2-7; tentatively, D is TRBD2 (6 bases). CDR1 and CDR2 (germline): KGHSH, LQKENI. The CDR3 runs to 14 residues. V lost 6 bases and J 5 bases, leaving 17 bases between the germline ends. Written as DNA, the CDR3 is TGTGCCAGCTCCCCGGACTCGGGGGTCCACGAGCAGTACTTC. The encoded protein is CASSPDSGVHEQYF.

The chain is built from TRBV7-9 and TRBJ2-1; 12 positions agree with TRBD2. Losses at the gene ends were 5 bases for V and 9 bases for J; bases not matched to a gene: 5. This CDR3 has 14 amino acids. Per germline, CDR1 SEHNR and CDR2 FQNEAQ (reference sequence). CDR3 sequence (DNA): TGTGCCAGCAGCCCAGGACTAGCGGGGTCTGAGCAGTTCTTC. Amino acid sequence: CASSPGLAGSEQFF.

This clone showed up just a few times. V and J are TRBV2 and TRBJ1-2; TRBD1 is a possible D gene (6 bases). Germline CDR1 and CDR2: SNHLY and FYNNEI. The CDR3 totals 13 residues. V was clipped by 5 bases and J by 4 bases, with 11 bases between them. The CDR3 nucleotides are TGTGCCAGCAGTAAACAGGGAGCCTATGGCTACACCTTC. It encodes CASSKQGAYGYTF.

The chain combines TRBV5-1 with TRBJ2-4; a weak D match, TRBD1 (5 bases). The CDR3 covers 15 residues. Trimming left V 0 bases short and J 0 bases short, with 7 bases between. The germline CDR1 and CDR2 sequences are SGHRS and YFSETQ. CDR3 amino acids: CASSLGQLAKNIQYF. The CDR3 nucleotides are TGCGCCAGCAGCTTGGGACAGCTAGCCAAAAACATTCAGTACTTC.